The clone carrying this T cell receptor beta chain counts as medium-sized. Germline assignment: CDR1 MNHNS and CDR2 SASEGT. The CDR3 totals 13 residues. V lost 5 bases and J 5 bases, leaving 11 bases between the germline ends. The record originates from a study of tumor-infiltrating lymphocytes in oesophageal squamous cell carcinoma. One entry per CDR3 protein results from TCRdb running MiXCR on the PCR reads. The table includes around 12,000 distinct CDR3 sequences, over 50% detected once. This TCR was recovered from a female donor with esophageal squamous cell carcinoma. The chain carries TRBV6-1 and TRBJ2-3, with D perhaps matching TRBD1 (5 bases). Input material: esophageal tumor tissue. In DNA, the CDR3 is TGTGCCAGCAGTCAGGGCTGGAGAGATACGCAGTATTTT. Translating gives CASSQGWRDTQYF.